The 30 T cell receptor beta chains presented below share a single source sample, sequenced in a study of T-cell reconstitution after alpha-beta-depleted transplantation in children. Unique molecular identifiers were incorporated into the prepared TCRbeta library. Each CDR3 protein gets one entry after TCRdb re-called the PCR reads with MiXCR. This table holds about a million distinct CDR3 sequences, about 29% found once. The input for sequencing was PBMCs, mostly from graft donor cells, taken 360 days after TCRalphabeta/CD19-depleted stem cell transplant. The source of these receptors is a boy younger than two who had a stem cell transplant for SCID, so the T cells may come from the graft donor.

The J gene is TRBJ2-6, the V gene TRBV27, with D unclear. The germline gives CDR1 MNHEY, CDR2 SMNVEV (reference sequence). The CDR3 extends over 13 amino acids. V was clipped by 0 bases and J by 15 bases, with 12 bases between them. The CDR3 coding sequence is TGTGCCAGCAGTTTATCGACGGGTAGTCCCCTGACTTTC. Translation gives CASSLSTGSPLTF.

This clonotype has more than one count but fewer than ten. The rearrangement uses TRBV5-5 and TRBJ2-5; no firm D call. Germline V gene lookup returns CDR1 SGHKS and CDR2 YYEKEE (reference sequence). This CDR3 has 14 residues. Trimming pared 0 bases from V and 5 bases from J, leaving 11 bases between. CDR3 nucleotides: TGTGCCAGCAGCTTGGGGGTCCCTCGGGAGACCCAGTACTTC. Protein product: CASSLGVPRETQYF.

This chain joins TRBV7-9 and TRBJ2-5; possibly TRBD1 or TRBD2 for D (6 bases each). Germline loops: CDR1 SEHNR, CDR2 FQNEAQ (reference sequence). This CDR3 is built from 14 residues. The V end was cut by 5 bases, the J end by 3 bases, with 13 bases between. DNA for the CDR3: TGTGCCAGCAGCCCCGGGGGCATTGAAGAGACCCAGTACTTC. Translation: CASSPGGIEETQYF. The full variable domain, completed using reference TRBV7-9 and TRBJ2-5, is DTGVSQNPRHKITKRGQNVTFRCDPISEHNRLYWYRQTLGQGPEFLTYFQNEAQLEKSRLLSDRFSAERPKGSFSTLEIQRTEQGDSAMYLCASSPGGIEETQYFGPGTRLLVL.

This rearrangement joins TRBV12-3 or TRBV12-4 to TRBJ1-5; the D is unclear. Trimming cost V 3 bases and J 1 base, with 10 bases left between them. The CDR3 runs 15 residues. The CDR3 DNA reads TGTGCCAGCAGTTTCGTGGGGTTGAGCAATCAGCCCCAGCATTTT. It yields the protein CASSFVGLSNQPQHF.

This chain joins TRBV4-1 and TRBJ2-1, with TRBD2 matching 9 bases. The CDR3 runs to 18 residues. V shed 0 bases, J shed 5 bases, and the junction held 11 bases outside the gene matches. CDR1 is MGHRA and CDR2 is YSYEKL in the germline V gene. CDR3 nucleotides: TGCGCCAGCAGCCAAGAAGGGGAAAGCGGGGGGCCCCACAATGAGCAGTTCTTC. Translated: CASSQEGESGGPHNEQFF.

A note on this clonotype: One junction end does not reproduce the germline sequence, and a read error may be involved. This chain joins TRBV4-3 and TRBJ1-6; TRBD1 agrees at 7 bases. Germline CDR1 LGHNA, CDR2 YSLEER. The CDR3 extends over 15 amino acids. The CDR3 nucleotides read TGCGCCAGCAGCCAAGTCGGGACAGCCCCTTCATCCCTCCACTTT. It specifies CASSQVGTAPSSLHF.

The chain has TRBV2 and TRBJ2-2, with D perhaps matching TRBD1 (6 bases). Trimming took 5 bases from V and 4 from J, leaving 11 bases between them. This CDR3 region has 14 residues. CDR1 is SNHLY, CDR2 FYNNEI, per germline. The CDR3 region has the DNA TGTGCCAGCAGTCTACAGGGTCCCACCGGGGAGCTGTTTTTT. This sequence encodes CASSLQGPTGELFF.

This chain uses TRBV6-1 with TRBJ2-3; D unclear. V lost 5 bases, J lost 1 base, and 13 bases lay in between. Germline-derived CDR1 and CDR2 are MNHNS and SASEGT. The CDR3 has 15 amino acids. In DNA form, the CDR3 reads TGTGCCAGCAGTCGCCTCGGAGTTGGCACAGATACGCAGTATTTT. Amino acids: CASSRLGVGTDTQYF.

The V call is TRBV20-1, the J call TRBJ2-1; D remains ambiguous. Germline V lookup: CDR1 DFQATT, CDR2 SNEGSKA (reference sequence). The CDR3 contains 14 residues. Trimming cost V 0 bases and J 6 bases, with 12 bases left between them. CDR3 region: CSAREVAGSNEQFF. CDR3 bases: TGCAGTGCTAGAGAGGTAGCAGGAAGCAATGAGCAGTTCTTC.

This clonotype was detected only once. This chain uses TRBV4-1 with TRBJ2-1; D might be TRBD2 (6 bases). The length of the CDR3 is 17 residues. CDR1 is MGHRA and CDR2 is YSYEKL in the germline V gene. The V end was cut by 0 bases, the J end by 3 bases, with 15 bases between. CDR3 sequence reads: CASSQDGGNSDYNEQFF. The CDR3 DNA reads TGCGCCAGCAGCCAAGATGGCGGGAATTCGGACTACAATGAGCAGTTCTTC.

This clonotype occurred many times. V is TRBV5-1 and J is TRBJ2-1; possibly TRBD1 for D (6 bases). Between the trimmed V and J ends, which lost 0 bases and 0 bases, there was a span of 7 bases. The length of the CDR3 is 15 residues. CDR1 is SGHRS, CDR2 YFSETQ, per germline. The CDR3 region has the DNA TGCGCCAGCAGCTTGGAAGGGGGCTCCTACAATGAGCAGTTCTTC. Translating it yields CASSLEGGSYNEQFF. The full variable domain, rest sourced from reference TRBV5-1 and TRBJ2-1, is KAGVTQTPRYLIKTRGQQVTLSCSPISGHRSVSWYQQTPGQGLQFLFEYFSETQRNKGNFPGRFSGRQFSNSRSEMNVSTLELGDSALYLCASSLEGGSYNEQFFGPGTRLTVL.

V gene TRBV12-3 or TRBV12-4 combines with J gene TRBJ2-2, with D perhaps TRBD1 (5 bases). V lost 7 bases and J 1 base, leaving 16 bases between the germline ends. The CDR3 consists of 16 residues. The CDR3, as DNA: TGTGCCAGCACTCAGAAGACAGCATTGAACACCGGGGAGCTGTTTTTT. It codes for CASTQKTALNTGELFF.

As for this clonotype: The conserved phenylalanine or tryptophan normally closing the CDR3 is absent here, so this likely arose from a read error. The chain recombines TRBV5-1 with TRBJ1-1; no firm D call. CDR1 and CDR2 from the germline V gene are SGHRS and YFSETQ. V gave up 0 bases and J gave up 3 bases, with 12 bases separating them. The CDR3 sequence is 15 residues long. The CDR3: CASSLEGRGYTEAFS. CDR3 bases: TGCGCCAGCAGCTTGGAAGGGAGAGGATACACTGAAGCTTTCTCT.

The J gene is TRBJ2-7, the V gene TRBV29-1; 7 bases line up with TRBD1. Germline trimming cut 0 bases from V and 4 bases from J; bases unmatched to any gene: 3. There are 13 residues in the CDR3. CDR1 and CDR2 (germline): SQVTM, ANQGSEA. The chain's CDR3 is CSVEEAGGYEQYF. The CDR3 nucleotides read TGCAGCGTTGAAGAGGCAGGGGGTTACGAGCAGTACTTC.

This sequence joins TRBV12-3 or TRBV12-4 and TRBJ2-7, with a weak D call TRBD2 (5 bases). The CDR3 contains 12 residues. V shed 4 bases and J shed 7 bases, with 11 bases lying between them. This CDR3 is CASSSKLGEQYF. For the CDR3, the DNA is TGTGCCAGCAGTTCCAAACTAGGGGAGCAGTACTTC.

The chain joins TRBV20-1 to TRBJ1-1, with 9 bases matching TRBD1. This CDR3 is 16 amino acids long. V lost 6 bases to trimming and J lost 3 bases; unmatched junction nucleotides: 14. Per germline, CDR1 DFQATT and CDR2 SNEGSKA (reference sequence). The CDR3 bases are TGCAGTGCCGAAAACAGGGGGCGGGTAATCGACACTGAAGCTTTCTTT. Protein: CSAENRGRVIDTEAFF.

The V gene is TRBV7-6, the J gene TRBJ1-6; TRBD1 aligns across 7 bases. J was trimmed by 2 bases and V by 2 bases; bases with no gene match: 6. Germline V gene sequence: CDR1 SGHVS, CDR2 FNYEAQ. The CDR3 spans 17 residues. CDR3 protein: CASSLFIRGPYNSPLHF. Written as DNA, the CDR3 is TGTGCCAGCAGCTTATTCATAAGGGGGCCCTATAATTCACCCCTCCACTTT. Full variable domain (outside the CDR3, taken from reference TRBV7-6 and TRBJ1-6): GAGVSQSPRYKVTKRGQDVALRCDPISGHVSLYWYRQALGQGPEFLTYFNYEAQQDKSGLPNDRFSAERPEGSISTLTIQRTEQRDSAMYRCASSLFIRGPYNSPLHFGNGTRLTVT.

The rearrangement links TRBV3-1 to TRBJ2-2; D is undetermined. CDR1 is LGHDT, CDR2 YNNKEL, per germline (reference sequence). Trimming pared 1 base from V and 6 bases from J, leaving 9 bases between. This CDR3 spans 14 amino acids. In DNA, the CDR3 is TGTGCCAGCAGCCAAGTATCAGCCTCCGGGGAGCTGTTTTTT. This sequence encodes CASSQVSASGELFF.

This clonotype has a handful of counts. The V and J genes are TRBV18 and TRBJ2-3; TRBD2 matches at 7 bases. There are 16 residues in the CDR3. J was trimmed by 2 bases and V by 5 bases; bases with no gene match: 10. The V gene's germline CDR1 is KGHSH and CDR2 LQKENI. The CDR3 coding sequence is TGTGCCAGCTCAACCGGTACGGGGGGATACACAGATACGCAGTATTTT. Translating gives CASSTGTGGYTDTQYF.

As to this clonotype: Because the CDR3 is missing its conserved closing phenylalanine or tryptophan, this is likely a read error. This chain connects TRBV20-1 to TRBJ1-1; D gene uncertain. Trimming stripped 6 bases from V and 1 base from J, with 12 bases between. CDR1 is DFQATT and CDR2 is SNEGSKA in the germline V gene (reference sequence). This CDR3 is built from 13 residues. DNA of the CDR3: TGCAGTGCCCTAGACGGCCAGAACACTGAAGCTTTCTCT. Translated: CSALDGQNTEAFS.

The chain is built from TRBV4-2 and TRBJ2-7; weak D call: TRBD1 (6 bases). V was shortened by 2 bases and J by 1 base, with 21 bases between the two germline ends. The CDR3 is 18 residues long. Germline V lookup: CDR1 LGHNA, CDR2 YNFKEQ. CDR3 loop: CASSQKTGTLGISYEQYF. In DNA form, the CDR3 reads TGTGCCAGCAGCCAAAAAACAGGGACGTTAGGGATTTCCTACGAGCAGTACTTC.

The gene calls are TRBV28 and TRBJ2-3; D may match TRBD1 or TRBD2 (5 bases each). CDR1 is MDHEN and CDR2 is SYDVKM in the germline V gene. V was pared by 2 bases and J by 13 bases, with 22 bases between. The CDR3 totals 15 residues. CDR3 in amino acids: CASSLTGPFPKREYF. CDR3 nucleotides: TGTGCCAGCAGTTTAACGGGACCGTTTCCAAAACGGGAGTATTTT.

This clonotype was seen a handful of times. The chain carries TRBV28 and TRBJ2-3; either TRBD1 or TRBD2 may supply D (6 bases each). Trimming stripped 9 bases from V and 2 bases from J, with 24 bases between. Germline V CDR1 and CDR2: MDHEN, SYDVKM. The CDR3 has 17 amino acids. The DNA of the CDR3 is TGTGCCAGTTCCTCGACGGGGGCACGCAAGTACACAGATACGCAGTATTTT. Protein: CASSSTGARKYTDTQYF. Drawing the rest from reference TRBV28 and TRBJ2-3, the complete variable domain is DVKVTQSSRYLVKRTGEKVFLECVQDMDHENMFWYRQDPGLGLRLIYFSYDVKMKEKGDIPEGYSVSREKKERFSLILESASTNQTSMYLCASSSTGARKYTDTQYFGPGTRLTVL.

This sequence joins TRBV5-6 and TRBJ1-2, with unresolved D. Trimming took 4 bases from V and 13 from J, leaving 20 bases between them. Germline V gene lookup returns CDR1 SGHDT and CDR2 YYEEEE. The CDR3 contains 13 residues. The CDR3 spells CASSHQDLRDFTF. The CDR3 DNA reads TGTGCCAGCAGCCACCAAGATCTCCGTGACTTCACCTTC.

The sample holds a few counts of this clonotype. The chain links TRBV12-3 or TRBV12-4 to TRBJ2-7; the match to TRBD1 covers 9 bases. The CDR3 contains 14 residues. The J segment lost 6 bases and the V segment lost 5 bases, leaving 8 bases of the junction unmatched. CDR3 residues: CASSPQGAGVEQYF. The CDR3 DNA sequence: TGTGCCAGCAGTCCACAGGGGGCCGGGGTCGAGCAGTACTTC.

The chain joins TRBV12-3 or TRBV12-4 to TRBJ2-1, with 11 bases that match TRBD2. The CDR3 is 16 amino acids. V shed 3 bases, J shed 6 bases, and the junction held 7 bases outside the gene matches. The CDR3: CASSFLAGGTFNEQFF. The CDR3 coding sequence is TGTGCCAGCAGTTTTCTAGCGGGGGGAACGTTCAATGAGCAGTTCTTC.

The chain couples TRBV5-6 to TRBJ1-1, with D perhaps TRBD1 (6 bases). The CDR3 extends over 15 amino acids. Between the trimmed V and J ends, which lost 2 bases and 0 bases, there was a span of 11 bases. Per the germline V gene, CDR1 is SGHDT and CDR2 is YYEEEE. CDR3 region: CASSFSSGVNTEAFF. DNA for the CDR3: TGTGCCAGCAGCTTCTCATCAGGGGTGAACACTGAAGCTTTCTTT.

The rearrangement uses TRBV7-3 and TRBJ2-2; 15 bases fit TRBD2. The germline gives CDR1 SGHTA, CDR2 FQGTGA. The CDR3 length is 18 residues. The V and J ends lost 5 bases and 7 bases, in that order; junction bases with no gene match: 11. The CDR3 reads CASSPRTSGGVPSGELFF. The CDR3 nucleotides are TGTGCCAGCAGCCCCCGGACTAGCGGGGGGGTGCCGAGCGGGGAGCTGTTTTTT. Full variable domain (missing parts from reference TRBV7-3 and TRBJ2-2): GAGVSQTPSNKVTEKGKYVELRCDPISGHTALYWYRQSLGQGPEFLIYFQGTGAADDSGLPNDRFFAVRPEGSVSTLKIQRTERGDSAVYLCASSPRTSGGVPSGELFFGEGSRLTVL.

The V gene is TRBV3-1, the J gene TRBJ2-1; no clear D gene. With 1 base removed from V and 0 bases from J, the gap between germline ends came to 7 bases. Germline V gene sequence: CDR1 LGHDT, CDR2 YNNKEL (reference sequence). This CDR3 region has 15 residues. CDR3 in DNA: TGTGCCAGCAGCCAAGGCATACGCTCCTACAATGAGCAGTTCTTC. Protein sequence: CASSQGIRSYNEQFF.

This clonotype was observed a handful of times. This chain joins TRBV7-6 and TRBJ2-3, with 9 bases identical to TRBD1. CDR1 SGHVS and CDR2 FNYEAQ come from the germline V gene. This CDR3 has 17 amino acids. V shed 5 bases and J 1 base; nucleotides not matched to a gene: 10. Here the CDR3 reads CASSPQRRQGGTDTQYF. The CDR3, as DNA: TGTGCCAGCAGCCCACAACGAAGACAGGGGGGCACAGATACGCAGTATTTT.